The TCR beta chain described here comes from a study of blood T cell repertoires in COVID-19. About the research overall: The samples span acute and convalescent COVID-19 from the United States, Italy and Spain.

As originally analysed: Reference gene primer amplification in the assay estimated nucleated cell counts. Clones were sequenced by immunoSEQ multiplex PCR, and TCRdb holds only the in-frame ones, with some missing. V, J and clone size were drawn from that table, and D and trimming were deduced from the DNA. The top ten clones hold approximately 2.1% of a sample with hundreds of thousands of clones, roughly 90% of them seen once. Material: peripheral blood. This clonotype was sampled from a woman aged 40 to 49 who had recovered from COVID-19.

CDR3 region: CAWLDRSSYNSPLHF. The CDR3 DNA reads as TGTGCCTGGCTAGACAGGAGCTCCTATAATTCACCCCTCCACTTT. This chain links TRBV30 with TRBJ1-6; D is possibly TRBD1 (6 bases). V was shortened by 5 bases and J by 0 bases, with 11 bases between the two germline ends. Germline values: CDR1 GTSNPN, CDR2 SVGIG (reference sequence). The CDR3 is 15 residues long.